Shown below are 2 T cell receptor beta chains from a single sample sequenced in a study of shared clonotypes between healthy human individuals. It was CD45RO-negative cells, positively selected for CCR7, that made up naive CD8 cells, with terminally differentiated effector memory CD45RA+ cells excluded. Repertoires were generated with immunoSEQ multiplex PCR, while TCRdb's copy carries only in-frame clones and drops some. The sample has around 2,000,000 clones, about 95% seen once. The sequenced sample consisted of naive CD8+ T cells sorted from blood. The receptors stem from a man aged 18 to 29 in good health.

The genes are TRBV27 and TRBJ1-2; the D gene is possibly TRBD1 (6 bases). This CDR3 is built from 15 residues. Between the trimmed V and J ends, which lost 4 bases and 4 bases, there was a span of 16 bases. Germline V gene lookup returns CDR1 MNHEY and CDR2 SMNVEV (reference sequence). This CDR3 reads CASSSGAGATYGYTF. The DNA of the CDR3 is TGTGCCAGCAGTTCGGGGGCCGGCGCCACCTATGGCTACACCTTC.

The chain is built from TRBV27 and TRBJ2-5; 7 positions match TRBD1. The germline gives CDR1 MNHEY, CDR2 SMNVEV (reference sequence). This CDR3 region has 14 residues. Germline trimming cut 4 bases from V and 4 bases from J; bases unmatched to any gene: 6. The CDR3 here is CASSSQGWAETQYF. For the CDR3, the DNA is TGTGCCAGCAGTTCACAGGGGTGGGCAGAGACCCAGTACTTC.